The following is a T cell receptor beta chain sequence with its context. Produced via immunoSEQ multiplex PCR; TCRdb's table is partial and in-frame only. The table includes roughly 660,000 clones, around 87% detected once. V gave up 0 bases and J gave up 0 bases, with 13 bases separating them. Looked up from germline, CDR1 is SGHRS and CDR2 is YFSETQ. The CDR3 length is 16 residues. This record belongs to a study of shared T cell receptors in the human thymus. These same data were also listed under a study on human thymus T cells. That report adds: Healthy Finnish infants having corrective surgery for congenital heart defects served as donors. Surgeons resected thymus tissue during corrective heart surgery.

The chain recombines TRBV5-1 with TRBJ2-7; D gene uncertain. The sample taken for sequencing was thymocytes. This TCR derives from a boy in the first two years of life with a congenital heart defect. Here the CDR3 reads CASSLEERPSSYEQYF. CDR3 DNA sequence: TGCGCCAGCAGCTTGGAGGAGAGGCCCAGCTCCTACGAGCAGTACTTC.